The T cell receptor (beta chain) described here comes from a study of blood T cell repertoires in COVID-19. Germline CDR1 reads GTSNPN; CDR2 reads SVGIG (reference sequence). V dropped 6 bases and J dropped 6 bases, with 17 bases sitting between them. The CDR3 loop spans 14 amino acids. TCRdb's copy holds only in-frame clones and misses some; the assay was immunoSEQ multiplex PCR. The sample has a few hundred thousand clones, 88% seen once. The material sequenced was PBMCs or T cells enriched from blood (not recorded which). The TCR originated in a woman aged 50 to 60 who had recovered from COVID-19. The chain couples TRBV30 to TRBJ1-4; D possibly corresponds to TRBD1 (6 bases). Written as DNA, the CDR3 is TGTGCCTGCCTCGAGGGGGGGCTTGATGAAAAACTGTTTTTT. Encoded protein: CACLEGGLDEKLFF. Supplemented by reference TRBV30 and TRBJ1-4, the full variable domain reads SQTIHQWPATLVQPVGSPLSLECTVEGTSNPNLYWYRQAAGRGLQLLFYSVGIGQISSEVPQNLSASRPQDRQFILSSKKLLLSDSGFYLCACLEGGLDEKLFFGSGTQLSVL.